This T cell receptor beta chain was profiled in a study of technical replicates of blood from a handful of donors. V lost 0 bases and J lost 0; bases outside the gene matches: 5. Germline V CDR1 and CDR2: ENHRY, SYGVKD. The CDR3 has 17 residues. Libraries were prepared by immunoSEQ multiplex PCR; TCRdb keeps only in-frame clonotypes and omits some of them. The sample records about 16,000 clones, about 87% being singletons. The chain carries TRBV10-3 and TRBJ2-1; 7 nucleotides agree with TRBD1. The TCR comes from a human donor in good health. The sequencing sample was made of PBMCs. CDR3 nucleotides: TGTGCCATCAGTGAGTCGGGACAGACCAGCTCCTACAATGAGCAGTTCTTC. Residues: CAISESGQTSSYNEQFF.